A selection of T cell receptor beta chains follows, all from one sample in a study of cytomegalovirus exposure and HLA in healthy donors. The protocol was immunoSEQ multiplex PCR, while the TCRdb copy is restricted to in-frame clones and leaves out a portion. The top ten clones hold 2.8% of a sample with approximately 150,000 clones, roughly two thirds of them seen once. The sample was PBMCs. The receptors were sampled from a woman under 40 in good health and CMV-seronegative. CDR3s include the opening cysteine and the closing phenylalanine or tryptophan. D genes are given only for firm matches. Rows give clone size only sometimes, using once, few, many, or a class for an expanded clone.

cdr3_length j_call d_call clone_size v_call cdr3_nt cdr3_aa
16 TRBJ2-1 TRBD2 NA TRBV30 TGTGCCTGGAGTCGACCAACTAGCGGGGTTTACAATGAGCAGTTCTTC CAWSRPTSGVYNEQFF
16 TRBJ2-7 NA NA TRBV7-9 TGTGCCAGCAGCTTAGTAAGCGGCACCAGACCCGGCGAGCAGTACTTC CASSLVSGTRPGEQYF
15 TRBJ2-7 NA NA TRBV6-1 TGTGCCAGCAGTGAACGGTCAGCCCCTAGCTCTGGGCAGTACTTC CASSERSAPSSGQYF
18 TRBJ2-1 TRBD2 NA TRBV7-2 TGTGCCAGCAGCTTACGTTCTAGCGGGGGTTCAAACTACAATGAGCAGTTCTTC CASSLRSSGGSNYNEQFF
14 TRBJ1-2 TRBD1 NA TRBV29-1 TGCAGCGTTGAGAACGACAGGGTCGGGCGTGGCTACACCTTC CSVENDRVGRGYTF
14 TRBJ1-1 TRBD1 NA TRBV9 TGTGCCAGCAGCGTAGTAAGGGGGCCGGTTGAAGCTTTCTTT CASSVVRGPVEAFF
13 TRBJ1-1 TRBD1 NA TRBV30 TGTGCCTGGACACAGGGGGGTTACACTGAAGCTTTCTTT CAWTQGGYTEAFF
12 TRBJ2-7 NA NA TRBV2 TGTGCCGGATCTCTAGAGTTGCACGAGCAGTACTTC CAGSLELHEQYF
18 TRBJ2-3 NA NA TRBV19 TGTGCCAGTAGTACTCCAGGTCAGGTGGGCAGGCTCACAGATACGCAGTATTTT CASSTPGQVGRLTDTQYF
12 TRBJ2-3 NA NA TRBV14 TGTGCCAGCAGCCAATACAGAGATACGCAGTATTTT CASSQYRDTQYF
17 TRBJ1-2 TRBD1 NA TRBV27 TGTGCCAGCAGTTTATCGCTTACCACGACAGGGCGATATGGCTACACCTTC CASSLSLTTTGRYGYTF
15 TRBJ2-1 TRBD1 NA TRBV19 TGTGCCAGTAGTACCCGGACAGGGTTTACGATTGAGCAGTTCTTC CASSTRTGFTIEQFF
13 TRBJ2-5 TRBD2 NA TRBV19 TGTGCCAGTGCGGGGGGGCCACAGGAGACCCAGTACTTC CASAGGPQETQYF
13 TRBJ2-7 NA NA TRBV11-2 TGTGCCAGCATGTCTGAGACATCCTACGAGCAGTACTTC CASMSETSYEQYF
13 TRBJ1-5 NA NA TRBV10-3 TGTGCCATCAGCGGACGGGACAATCAGCCCCAGCATTTT CAISGRDNQPQHF
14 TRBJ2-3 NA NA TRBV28 TGTGCCAGCAGTTTTTACCGAGTCACAGATACGCAGTATTTT CASSFYRVTDTQYF
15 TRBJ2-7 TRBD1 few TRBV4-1 TGCGCCAGCAGCCAAGGTGGACAGGGGTCCTACGAGCAGTACTTC CASSQGGQGSYEQYF
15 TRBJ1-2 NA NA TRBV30 TGTGCCTGGAGTGTTCGGTCAGGGTGGAACTATGGCTACACCTTC CAWSVRSGWNYGYTF
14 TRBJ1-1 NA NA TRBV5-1 TGCGCCAGCAGCGTGTCGGGAGGGTACACTGAAGCTTTCTTT CASSVSGGYTEAFF
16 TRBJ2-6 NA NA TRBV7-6 TGTGCCAGCAGCTTAGAACAGAATTCTGGGGCCAACGTCCTGACTTTC CASSLEQNSGANVLTF
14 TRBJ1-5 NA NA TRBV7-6 TGTGCCAGCAGCTTAGACGCGGGCAGAGCGCCCCAGCATTTT CASSLDAGRAPQHF